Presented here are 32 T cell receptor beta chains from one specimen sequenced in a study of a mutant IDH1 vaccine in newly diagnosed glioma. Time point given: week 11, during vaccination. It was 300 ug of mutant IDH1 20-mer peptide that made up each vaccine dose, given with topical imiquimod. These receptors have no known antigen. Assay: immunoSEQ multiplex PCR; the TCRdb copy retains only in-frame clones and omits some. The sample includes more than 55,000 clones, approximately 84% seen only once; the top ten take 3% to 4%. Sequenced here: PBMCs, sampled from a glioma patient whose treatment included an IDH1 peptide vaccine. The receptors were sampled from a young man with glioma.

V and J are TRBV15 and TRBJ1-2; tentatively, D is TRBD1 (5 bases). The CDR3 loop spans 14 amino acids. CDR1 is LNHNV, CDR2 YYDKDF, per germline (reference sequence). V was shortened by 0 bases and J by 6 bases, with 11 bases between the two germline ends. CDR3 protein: CATSRDPRVDGYTF. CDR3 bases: TGTGCCACCAGCAGAGATCCCAGGGTAGATGGCTACACCTTC.

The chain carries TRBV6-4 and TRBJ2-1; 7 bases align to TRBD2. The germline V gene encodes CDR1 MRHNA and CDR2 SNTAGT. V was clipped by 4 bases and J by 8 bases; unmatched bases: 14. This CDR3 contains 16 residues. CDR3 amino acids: CASSVEGSSGFDEQFF. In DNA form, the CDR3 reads TGTGCCAGCAGTGTCGAGGGGAGTAGCGGGTTCGATGAGCAGTTCTTC.

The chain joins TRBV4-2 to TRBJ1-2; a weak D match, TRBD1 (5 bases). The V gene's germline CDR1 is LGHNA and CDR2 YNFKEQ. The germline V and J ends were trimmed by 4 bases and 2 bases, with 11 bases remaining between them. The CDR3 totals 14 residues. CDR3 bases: TGTGCCAGCAGCCCGGTTAGGGGAAACTATGGCTACACCTTC. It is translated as CASSPVRGNYGYTF.

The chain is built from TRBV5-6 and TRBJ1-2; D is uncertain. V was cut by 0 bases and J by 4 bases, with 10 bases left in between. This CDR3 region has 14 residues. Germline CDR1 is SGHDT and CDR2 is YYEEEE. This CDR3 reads CASSLARTGYGYTF. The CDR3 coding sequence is TGTGCCAGCAGCTTGGCGCGGACGGGCTATGGCTACACCTTC.

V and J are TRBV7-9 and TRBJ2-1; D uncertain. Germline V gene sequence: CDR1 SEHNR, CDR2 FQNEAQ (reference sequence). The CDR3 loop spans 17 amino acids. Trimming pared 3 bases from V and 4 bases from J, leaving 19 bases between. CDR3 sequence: CASSFKGGEQTYNEQFF. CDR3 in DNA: TGTGCCAGCAGCTTTAAGGGTGGAGAGCAGACTTACAATGAGCAGTTCTTC.

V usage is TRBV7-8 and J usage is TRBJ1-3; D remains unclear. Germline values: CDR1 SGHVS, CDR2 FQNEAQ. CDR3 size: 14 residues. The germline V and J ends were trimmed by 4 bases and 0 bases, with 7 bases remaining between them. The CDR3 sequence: CASSSQVSGNTIYF. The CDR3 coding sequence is TGTGCCAGCAGCTCGCAGGTCTCTGGAAACACCATATATTTT.

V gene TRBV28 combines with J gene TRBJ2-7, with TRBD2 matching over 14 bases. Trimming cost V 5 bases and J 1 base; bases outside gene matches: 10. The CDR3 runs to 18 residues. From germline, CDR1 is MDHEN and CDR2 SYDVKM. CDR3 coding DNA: TGTGCCAGCAGTCCACCGGGACTAGCGGGAGTCGAGTCCTACGAGCAGTACTTC. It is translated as CASSPPGLAGVESYEQYF.

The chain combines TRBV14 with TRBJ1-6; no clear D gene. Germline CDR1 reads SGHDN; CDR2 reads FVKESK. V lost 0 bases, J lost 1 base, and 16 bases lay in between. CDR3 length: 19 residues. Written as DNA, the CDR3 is TGTGCCAGCAGCCAAGAAGTCGGCGGGAGTGGATCCTATAATTCACCCCTCCACTTT. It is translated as CASSQEVGGSGSYNSPLHF.

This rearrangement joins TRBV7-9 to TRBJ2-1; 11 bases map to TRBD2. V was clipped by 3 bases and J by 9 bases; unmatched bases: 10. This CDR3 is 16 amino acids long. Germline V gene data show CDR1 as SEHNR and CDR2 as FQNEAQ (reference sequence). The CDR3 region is CASSFPGTSGTPEQFF. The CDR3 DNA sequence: TGTGCCAGCAGCTTTCCCGGGACTAGCGGAACACCTGAGCAGTTCTTC.

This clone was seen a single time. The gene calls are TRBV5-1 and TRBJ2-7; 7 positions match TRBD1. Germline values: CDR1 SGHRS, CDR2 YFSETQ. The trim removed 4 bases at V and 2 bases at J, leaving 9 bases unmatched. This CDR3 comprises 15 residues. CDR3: CASSLPDRVAYEQYF. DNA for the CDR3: TGCGCCAGCAGCCTGCCCGACAGGGTAGCCTACGAGCAGTACTTC.

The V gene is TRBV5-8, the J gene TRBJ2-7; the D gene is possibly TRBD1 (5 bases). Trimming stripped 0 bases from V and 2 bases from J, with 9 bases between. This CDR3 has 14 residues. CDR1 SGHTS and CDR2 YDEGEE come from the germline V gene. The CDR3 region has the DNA TGTGCCAGCAGCTTGGTGGGGCTTACCTACGAGCAGTACTTC. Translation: CASSLVGLTYEQYF.

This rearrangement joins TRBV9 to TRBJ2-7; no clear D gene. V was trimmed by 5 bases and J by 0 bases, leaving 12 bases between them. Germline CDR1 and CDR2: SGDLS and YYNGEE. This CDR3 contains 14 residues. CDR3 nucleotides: TGTGCCAGCAGTTACTCGGCCGTCTCCTACGAGCAGTACTTC. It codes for CASSYSAVSYEQYF.

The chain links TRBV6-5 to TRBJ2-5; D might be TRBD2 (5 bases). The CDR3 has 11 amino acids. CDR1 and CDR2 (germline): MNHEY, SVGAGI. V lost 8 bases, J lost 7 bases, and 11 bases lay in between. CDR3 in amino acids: CASSESGTQYF. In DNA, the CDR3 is TGTGCCAGCTCCGAGAGCGGGACCCAGTACTTC.

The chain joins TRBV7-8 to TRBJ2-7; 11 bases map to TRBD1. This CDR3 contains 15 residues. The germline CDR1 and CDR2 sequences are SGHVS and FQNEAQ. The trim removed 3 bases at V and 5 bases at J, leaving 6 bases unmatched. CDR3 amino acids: CASSFGTGGNHEQYF. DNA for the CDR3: TGTGCCAGCAGCTTTGGGACAGGGGGAAATCACGAGCAGTACTTC.

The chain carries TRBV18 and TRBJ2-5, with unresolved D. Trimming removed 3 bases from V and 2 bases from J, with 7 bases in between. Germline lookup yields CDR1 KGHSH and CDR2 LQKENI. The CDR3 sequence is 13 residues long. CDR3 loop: CASSPASQETQYF. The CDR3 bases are TGTGCCAGCTCACCGGCCTCTCAAGAGACCCAGTACTTC.

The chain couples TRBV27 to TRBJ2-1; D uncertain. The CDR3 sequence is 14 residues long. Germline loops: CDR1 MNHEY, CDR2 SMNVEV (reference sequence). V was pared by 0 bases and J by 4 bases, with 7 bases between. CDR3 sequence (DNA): TGTGCCAGCAGTTTATCAAGGCGGTACAATGAGCAGTTCTTC. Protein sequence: CASSLSRRYNEQFF.

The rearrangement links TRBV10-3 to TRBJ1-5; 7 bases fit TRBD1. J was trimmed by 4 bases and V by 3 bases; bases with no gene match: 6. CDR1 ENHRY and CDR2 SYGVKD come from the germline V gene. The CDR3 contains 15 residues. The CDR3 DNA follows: TGTGCCATCAGTGACGGGGACAGCCAAAATCAGCCCCAGCATTTT. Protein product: CAISDGDSQNQPQHF.

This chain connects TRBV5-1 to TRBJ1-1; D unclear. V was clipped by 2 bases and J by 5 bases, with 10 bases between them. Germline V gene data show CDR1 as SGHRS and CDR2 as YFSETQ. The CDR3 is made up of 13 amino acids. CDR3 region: CASSFWEGTEAFF. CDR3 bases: TGCGCCAGCAGCTTCTGGGAGGGAACTGAAGCTTTCTTT.

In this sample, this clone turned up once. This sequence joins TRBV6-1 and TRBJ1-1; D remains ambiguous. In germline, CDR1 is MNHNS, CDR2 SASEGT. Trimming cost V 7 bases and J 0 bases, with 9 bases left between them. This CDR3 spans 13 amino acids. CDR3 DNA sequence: TGTGCCAGCACGCTAGGTATGAACACTGAAGCTTTCTTT. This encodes CASTLGMNTEAFF.

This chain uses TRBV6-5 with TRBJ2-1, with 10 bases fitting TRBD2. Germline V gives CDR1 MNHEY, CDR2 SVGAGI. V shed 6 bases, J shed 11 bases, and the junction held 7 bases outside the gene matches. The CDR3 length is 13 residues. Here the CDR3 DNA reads TGTGCCAGCAGCCCAACTAGCGGGGTACAGCAGTTCTTC. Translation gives CASSPTSGVQQFF.

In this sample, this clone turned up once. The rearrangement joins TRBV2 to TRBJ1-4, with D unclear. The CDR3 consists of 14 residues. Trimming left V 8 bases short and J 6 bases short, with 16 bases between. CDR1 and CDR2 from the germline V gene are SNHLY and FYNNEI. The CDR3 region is CASHPGVGYEKLFF. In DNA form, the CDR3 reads TGTGCCAGCCATCCCGGAGTAGGGTATGAAAAACTGTTTTTT. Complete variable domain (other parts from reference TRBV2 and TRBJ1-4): EPEVTQTPSHQVTQMGQEVILRCVPISNHLYFYWYRQILGQKVEFLVSFYNNEISEKSEIFDDQFSVERPDGSNFTLKIRSTKLEDSAMYFCASHPGVGYEKLFFGSGTQLSVL.

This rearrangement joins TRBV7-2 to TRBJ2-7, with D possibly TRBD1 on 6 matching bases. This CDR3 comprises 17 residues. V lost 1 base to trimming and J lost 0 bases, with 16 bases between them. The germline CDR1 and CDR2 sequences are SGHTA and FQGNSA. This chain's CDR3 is CASSLEPPGQLSYEQYF. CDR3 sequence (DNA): TGTGCCAGCAGCTTAGAACCCCCGGGACAACTCTCCTACGAGCAGTACTTC.

CDR3 protein: CASSLSLGGNQPQHF. In DNA form, the CDR3 reads TGTGCCAGCAGTTTATCTCTCGGCGGCAATCAGCCCCAGCATTTT. The rearrangement joins TRBV28 to TRBJ1-5; D gene unclear. The CDR3 contains 15 residues. The ends were cut back, 1 base at V and 2 bases at J, with 9 bases in the middle. Germline CDR1 and CDR2: MDHEN and SYDVKM. The whole variable domain, remainder taken from reference TRBV28 and TRBJ1-5, is DVKVTQSSRYLVKRTGEKVFLECVQDMDHENMFWYRQDPGLGLRLIYFSYDVKMKEKGDIPEGYSVSREKKERFSLILESASTNQTSMYLCASSLSLGGNQPQHFGDGTRLSIL.

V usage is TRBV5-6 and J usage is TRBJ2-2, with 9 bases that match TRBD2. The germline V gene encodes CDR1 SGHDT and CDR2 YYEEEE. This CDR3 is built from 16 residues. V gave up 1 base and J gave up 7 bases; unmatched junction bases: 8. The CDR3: CASSLYGGRADGELFF. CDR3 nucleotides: TGTGCCAGCAGCTTGTATGGCGGGAGGGCTGACGGGGAGCTGTTTTTT. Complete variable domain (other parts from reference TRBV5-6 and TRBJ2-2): DAGVTQSPTHLIKTRGQQVTLRCSPKSGHDTVSWYQQALGQGPQFIFQYYEEEERQRGNFPDRFSGHQFPNYSSELNVNALLLGDSALYLCASSLYGGRADGELFFGEGSRLTVL.

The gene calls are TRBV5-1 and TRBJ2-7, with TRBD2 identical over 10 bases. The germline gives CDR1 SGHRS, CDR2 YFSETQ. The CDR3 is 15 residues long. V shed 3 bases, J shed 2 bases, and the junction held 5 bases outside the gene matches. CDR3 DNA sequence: TGCGCCAGCAGCTCCCGACTAGCGGGTCCCTACGAGCAGTACTTC. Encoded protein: CASSSRLAGPYEQYF.

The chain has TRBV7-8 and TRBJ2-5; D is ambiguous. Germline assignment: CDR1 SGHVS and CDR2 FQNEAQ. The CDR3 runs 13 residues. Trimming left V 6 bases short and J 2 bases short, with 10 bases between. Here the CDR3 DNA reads TGTGCCAGCAGAGGTTCCCTTCAAGAGACCCAGTACTTC. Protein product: CASRGSLQETQYF. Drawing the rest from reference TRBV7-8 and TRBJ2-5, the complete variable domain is GAGVSQSPRYKVAKRGQDVALRCDPISGHVSLFWYQQALGQGPEFLTYFQNEAQLDKSGLPSDRFFAERPEGSVSTLKIQRTQQEDSAVYLCASRGSLQETQYFGPGTRLLVL.

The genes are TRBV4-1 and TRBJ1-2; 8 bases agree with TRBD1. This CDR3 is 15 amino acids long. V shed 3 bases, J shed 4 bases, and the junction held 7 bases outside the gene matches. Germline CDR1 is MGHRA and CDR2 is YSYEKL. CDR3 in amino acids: CASSQERTGIYGYTF. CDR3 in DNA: TGCGCCAGCAGCCAGGAAAGGACAGGGATCTATGGCTACACCTTC.

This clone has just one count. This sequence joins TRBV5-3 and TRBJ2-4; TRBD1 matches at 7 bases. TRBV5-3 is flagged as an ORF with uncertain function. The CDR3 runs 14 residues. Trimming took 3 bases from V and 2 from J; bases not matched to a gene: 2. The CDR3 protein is CARSCRGSKNIQYF. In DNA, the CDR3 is TGTGCCAGAAGCTGCAGGGGGTCCAAAAACATTCAGTACTTC.

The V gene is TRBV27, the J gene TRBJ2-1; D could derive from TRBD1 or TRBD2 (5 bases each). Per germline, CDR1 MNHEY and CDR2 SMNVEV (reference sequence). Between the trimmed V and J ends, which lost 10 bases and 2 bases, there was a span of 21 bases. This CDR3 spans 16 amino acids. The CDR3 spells CAIGDPIGVAYNEQFF. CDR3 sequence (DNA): TGTGCCATCGGGGACCCGATCGGAGTTGCCTACAATGAGCAGTTCTTC.

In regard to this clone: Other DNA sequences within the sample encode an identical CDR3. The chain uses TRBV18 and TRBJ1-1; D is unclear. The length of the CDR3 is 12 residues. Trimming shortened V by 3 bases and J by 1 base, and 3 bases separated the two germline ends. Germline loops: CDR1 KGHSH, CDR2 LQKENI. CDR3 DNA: TGTGCCAGCTCACCCGGGAACACTGAAGCTTTCTTT. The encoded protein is CASSPGNTEAFF.

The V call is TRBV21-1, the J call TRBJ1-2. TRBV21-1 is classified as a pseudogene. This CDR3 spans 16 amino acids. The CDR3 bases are TGTGCCAGCATCCTAAAGCGGGCAGGGAGCCGGTATGGCTACACCTTC. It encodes CASILKRAGSRYGYTF.

CDR3 loop: CASLGPTNEKLFF. Here the CDR3 DNA reads TGTGCCAGCTTGGGTCCAACTAATGAAAAACTGTTTTTT. The chain carries TRBV7-9 and TRBJ1-4; D is uncertain. The CDR3 length is 13 residues. The V gene lost 8 bases and the J gene lost 0 bases, with 7 bases spanning the gap. CDR1 is SEHNR, CDR2 FQNEAQ, per germline (reference sequence).